The source of this TCR beta chain is a study of Tregs in tolerant kidney transplant recipients. Before regulatory T cell sorting, thawed PBMCs rested overnight at 37°C in approximately 200 IU/ml IL-2. Notes on the study in general: Expanding Tregs on activated donor B cells appeared to best identify donor-specific TCRbeta clones. Biological reproducibility was not directly addressed, but technical replication error appeared minimal.

Germline loops: CDR1 MGHDK, CDR2 SYGVNS. CDR3 size: 14 residues. J gave up 10 bases and V 8 bases, and 11 bases lay outside the gene matches. Assay used: immunoSEQ multiplex PCR; TCRdb lists only in-frame clones, some missing. The data show 50,000 to 75,000 clones, approximately 83% seen once. As for this clone: Its antigen remains unidentified.

J is TRBJ2-1 and V is TRBV25-1, with 10 bases lining up with TRBD2. Sample: Tregs from blood, taken before the transplant. The sequence came from a human donor who received a combined kidney and bone marrow transplant. The DNA for the CDR3 is TGTGCCAGCTCACCTAGCGGGGGTTCGTGGGAGCAGTTCTTC. Translated, it gives CASSPSGGSWEQFF.